The sequence of this TCR beta chain was determined in a study of blood T cells in healthy people across ages. Study-wide results and limits: Donor CMV status was unknown, possibly confounding expanded clonotype changes.

The authors drew around 9.3 milliliters of peripheral blood from each donor. Samples had at least 6 million PBMCs isolated from them. It was with a sample-barcoded 5' primer and a J-beta primer mix that a second PCR of roughly 6 to 12 cycles was run. TCRdb re-called the 5' RACE reads through MiXCR, storing one row per CDR3 protein. In the table there are about 1.8 million distinct CDR3 sequences, about 50% of which are singletons. Germline V CDR1 and CDR2: MNHEY, SVGAGI. CDR3 size: 15 residues. V lost 6 bases, J lost 8 bases, and 10 bases stayed unmatched. With regard to this clonotype: Antigen unknown.

The clonotype comes from a middle-aged woman in good health. The rearrangement links TRBV6-5 to TRBJ1-6; TRBD1 agrees at 7 bases. The sequenced material came from blood. CDR3 sequence: CASRRGTDSYSPLHF. The DNA of the CDR3 is TGTGCCAGCAGACGTGGGACAGACTCCTATTCACCCCTCCACTTT.